A selection of T cell receptor beta chains follows, all from one sample in a study of blood T cell repertoires in COVID-19. Clones were sequenced by immunoSEQ multiplex PCR, and TCRdb holds only the in-frame ones, with some missing. This table holds about 150,000 clones, around 81% found once. Sequenced input: PBMCs or T cells enriched from blood (not recorded which). The receptors stem from a woman aged 40 to 55 who had recovered from COVID-19. Both conserved end residues are part of each CDR3. A D gene is named only where the DNA matches it firmly. Clone size is shown for a subset of rows, as once, few, many or a class of expanded clone.

v_call	d_call	clone_size	j_call	cdr3_aa	cdr3_nt
TRBV9	TRBD2	-	TRBJ2-2	CASSPGLAGGPLGELFF	TGTGCCAGCAGCCCGGGACTAGCGGGAGGGCCCTTGGGGGAGCTGTTTTTT
TRBV5-1	-	-	TRBJ2-3	CASSLDSTRDTQYF	TGCGCCAGCAGCTTGGACTCGACTCGAGATACGCAGTATTTT
TRBV27	-	-	TRBJ2-3	CASSLKGWTPGTQYF	TGTGCCAGCAGTTTAAAGGGGTGGACCCCGGGTACGCAGTATTTT
TRBV6-4	-	few	TRBJ2-7	CASSDEGLGGYEQYF	TGTGCCAGCAGTGATGAGGGCCTTGGAGGCTACGAGCAGTACTTC
TRBV5-6	-	-	TRBJ2-3	CASSLVADTQYF	TGTGCCAGCAGCTTGGTAGCAGATACGCAGTATTTT
TRBV5-1	-	-	TRBJ1-2	CASSLEDSPYSTF	TGCGCCAGCAGCTTGGAGGACAGCCCCTATAGCACCTTC
TRBV3-1/TRBV3-2	TRBD1	-	TRBJ1-6	CASSQVEGASPLHF	TGTGCCAGCAGCCAAGTTGAGGGGGCATCACCCCTCCACTTT
TRBV9	TRBD2	-	TRBJ2-5	CASGFSGSGETQYF	TGTGCCAGCGGATTTAGCGGGAGCGGAGAGACCCAGTACTTC
TRBV3-1/TRBV3-2	TRBD1	-	TRBJ1-1	CASSRETGRLSEAFF	TGTGCCAGCAGCCGAGAGACAGGGAGGCTATCGGAAGCTTTCTTT
TRBV6-6	TRBD1	-	TRBJ2-7	CASSYWQGANEQYF	TGTGCCAGCAGTTACTGGCAGGGGGCGAACGAGCAGTACTTC
TRBV7-8	TRBD2	-	TRBJ2-1	CASTLGSPSGRAANEQFF	TGTGCCAGCACCCTCGGCTCCCCCAGCGGGAGGGCCGCGAATGAGCAGTTCTTC
TRBV7-6	-	-	TRBJ1-4	CASSPGLDSKLFF	TGTGCCAGCAGCCCAGGACTGGATTCAAAACTGTTTTTT
TRBV28	-	-	TRBJ2-1	CASSLGPYYNEQFF	TGTGCCAGCAGTTTGGGGCCTTACTACAATGAGCAGTTCTTC
TRBV3-1/TRBV3-2	TRBD1	few	TRBJ1-6	CASSQLTGGGNSPLHF	TGTGCCAGCAGCCAACTGACAGGGGGAGGGAATTCACCCCTCCACTTT
TRBV5-1	TRBD2	-	TRBJ2-1	CASSLAWLAAYNEQFF	TGCGCCAGCAGCTTGGCATGGCTAGCGGCATACAATGAGCAGTTCTTC
TRBV27	TRBD2	-	TRBJ2-1	CASSKREGRNEQFF	TGTGCCAGCAGTAAGCGGGAGGGCCGAAATGAGCAGTTCTTC
TRBV19	-	few	TRBJ1-3	CASSLRGSLANTIYF	TGTGCCAGCAGCCTCAGGGGATCTCTGGCAAACACCATATATTTT
TRBV5-1	-	few	TRBJ2-1	CASSIYRQRNGEQFF	TGCGCCAGCAGCATCTACCGACAGAGGAACGGTGAGCAGTTCTTC
TRBV5-4	TRBD1	-	TRBJ1-1	CASSTNPGTEKEAFF	TGTGCCAGCAGCACCAACCCCGGGACAGAAAAGGAAGCTTTCTTT
TRBV6-5	TRBD1	-	TRBJ1-2	CASSIRDREDYGYTF	TGTGCCAGCAGTATCCGGGACAGGGAGGACTATGGCTACACCTTC
TRBV29-1	TRBD2	-	TRBJ2-1	CSVVGTSGYNEQFF	TGCAGCGTTGTCGGGACTAGCGGTTACAATGAGCAGTTCTTC
TRBV4-1	TRBD2	-	TRBJ2-5	CASSQVTSGSQETQYF	TGCGCCAGCAGCCAAGTCACTAGCGGGTCCCAAGAGACCCAGTACTTC
TRBV15	-	-	TRBJ1-4	CATSRDALMGLKGQLNEKLFF	TGTGCCACCAGCAGAGATGCATTAATGGGGCTCAAAGGGCAGCTGAATGAAAAACTGTTTTTT
TRBV2	TRBD2	-	TRBJ2-7	CASSRRVAGVHEQYF	TGTGCCAGCAGCCGAAGGGTAGCGGGAGTACACGAGCAGTACTTC
TRBV20-1	TRBD2	-	TRBJ2-1	CSASPSGEYNEQFF	TGCAGTGCTAGTCCTAGCGGGGAGTACAATGAGCAGTTCTTC
TRBV28	TRBD2	few	TRBJ2-3	CASSLRGGRVADTQYF	TGTGCCAGCAGTTTGCGGGGCGGGAGGGTCGCAGATACGCAGTATTTT
TRBV10-1	TRBD2	-	TRBJ2-3	CASNVTSGGGF	TGCGCCAGCAATGTGACTAGCGGGGGGGGTTTT
TRBV3-1/TRBV3-2	-	-	TRBJ1-5	CASSQDIGGNQPQHF	TGTGCCAGCAGCCAAGATATCGGGGGGAATCAGCCCCAGCATTTT
TRBV7-9	-	-	TRBJ2-1	CASRARAGNEQFF	TGTGCCAGCAGGGCCAGGGCGGGGAATGAGCAGTTCTTC
TRBV9	-	once	TRBJ1-1	CASSVEGQGGTEAFF	TGTGCCAGCAGCGTAGAAGGCCAGGGAGGCACTGAAGCTTTCTTT
TRBV14	TRBD1	-	TRBJ2-4	CASSQRPGQGGYKNIQYF	TGTGCCAGCAGCCAGAGGCCCGGACAGGGTGGCTACAAAAACATTCAGTACTTC
TRBV20-1	TRBD1	-	TRBJ2-7	CSASWTGYRNEQYF	TGCAGTGCTAGTTGGACAGGGTATCGTAACGAGCAGTACTTC
TRBV12-5	TRBD1	-	TRBJ1-1	CASGSRQGMDTEAFF	TGTGCTAGTGGTTCCCGACAGGGCATGGACACTGAAGCTTTCTTT
TRBV30	-	-	TRBJ2-1	CACLRRLMSNEQFF	TGTGCCTGCCTGAGGCGCTTAATGTCCAATGAGCAGTTCTTC
TRBV3-1/TRBV3-2	-	-	TRBJ2-3	CASSQDRGDTQYF	TGTGCCAGCAGCCAAGATAGGGGGGATACGCAGTATTTT
TRBV3-1/TRBV3-2	-	once	TRBJ1-2	CASSQGENYGYTF	TGTGCCAGCAGCCAAGGAGAGAACTATGGCTACACCTTC
TRBV6-5	TRBD2	-	TRBJ2-1	CASGTSGSVNEQFF	TGTGCCAGCGGGACTAGCGGGAGTGTCAATGAGCAGTTCTTC
TRBV19	TRBD1	once	TRBJ2-7	CASSLIVQGGHEQYF	TGTGCCAGTAGTCTAATAGTACAGGGGGGCCACGAGCAGTACTTC
TRBV28	-	-	TRBJ1-5	CASSFSGQILPQHF	TGTGCCAGCAGTTTTAGCGGTCAGATCCTGCCCCAGCATTTT
TRBV12-3/TRBV12-4	TRBD1	-	TRBJ1-6	CASRAGQISPLHF	TGTGCCAGCAGGGCGGGACAGATATCACCCCTCCACTTT
TRBV27	-	-	TRBJ2-1	CASRGDGYNEQFF	TGTGCCTCCAGGGGGGACGGGTACAATGAGCAGTTCTTC
TRBV9	-	-	TRBJ2-5	CASSALGAGVGLSTLREETQYF	TGTGCCAGCAGCGCCCTCGGGGCAGGGGTTGGACTTAGCACTCTAAGGGAAGAGACCCAGTACTTC
TRBV5-6	-	-	TRBJ1-1	CASSLGRFTEAFF	TGTGCCAGCAGCTTGGGGCGGTTCACTGAAGCTTTCTTT
TRBV7-9	TRBD2	-	TRBJ2-7	CASEGLADYEQYF	TGTGCCAGCGAGGGACTAGCGGACTACGAGCAGTACTTT
TRBV6-5	-	-	TRBJ2-5	CASDLAQGGETQYF	TGTGCCAGCGATCTAGCACAGGGGGGGGAGACCCAGTACTTC
TRBV7-8	TRBD1	-	TRBJ1-6	CASSPSGGWDRANSPLHF	TGTGCCAGCAGCCCTTCGGGCGGGTGGGACAGGGCTAATTCACCCCTCCACTTT
TRBV19	-	-	TRBJ1-1	CASSIGSGANTEAFF	TGTGCCAGTAGTATTGGGTCAGGGGCGAACACTGAAGCTTTCTTT
TRBV6-2/TRBV6-3	-	few	TRBJ2-7	CASSYIPLYYEQYF	TGTGCCAGCAGTTATATCCCTCTTTACTACGAGCAGTACTTC
TRBV6-5	TRBD1	-	TRBJ1-4	CASIYRGQGEKLFF	TGTGCCAGCATTTACAGGGGGCAGGGTGAAAAACTGTTTTTT
TRBV4-1	-	-	TRBJ2-2	CASARRENTGELFF	TGCGCCAGCGCCCGCCGGGAGAACACCGGGGAGCTGTTTTTT
TRBV30	-	-	TRBJ2-5	CAWSKGLRETQYF	TGTGCCTGGAGTAAGGGGTTGCGAGAGACCCAGTACTTC
TRBV7-8	-	-	TRBJ1-2	CASSSRGSEANYGYTF	TGTGCCAGCAGCTCCCGCGGGTCAGAGGCTAACTATGGCTACACCTTC
TRBV2	-	-	TRBJ2-7	CASSAGESVLEQYF	TGTGCCAGCAGTGCGGGAGAATCGGTGCTCGAGCAGTACTTC
TRBV9	-	-	TRBJ2-7	CASSATGSTSYEQYF	TGTGCCAGCAGCGCAACCGGGTCCACTTCCTACGAGCAGTACTTC
TRBV6-1	-	-	TRBJ1-6	CASSEVNNSPLHF	TGTGCCAGCAGTGAAGTTAATAATTCACCCCTCCACTTT
TRBV5-1	TRBD2	-	TRBJ2-3	CASSLAGTSGRNTDTQYF	TGCGCCAGCAGCTTGGCCGGGACTAGCGGGAGGAACACAGATACGCAGTATTTT
TRBV11-2	-	-	TRBJ1-2	CASSFTGEDGGGYTF	TGTGCCAGCAGTTTTACCGGGGAAGACGGAGGCGGCTACACCTTC